This TCR beta chain comes out of a study of blood T cells in healthy people across ages. Each of the donors had roughly 9.3 milliliters of peripheral blood drawn into EDTA-treated Vacutainer tubes. As for this clonotype: The antigen remains undetermined.

General study points: Measured against age, TCR beta diversity per million T cells decreased in a roughly linear manner.

Through a sample-barcoded 5' primer and a J-beta primer mix, a second PCR was run for about 7 to 12 cycles. Tags on each cDNA molecule came from a template-switch adaptor with 12 random nucleotides. TCRdb called the 5' RACE reads again in MiXCR, with one record for every CDR3 protein. The data contain 650,000 to 950,000 distinct CDR3 sequences, under 55% of them seen just once; the ten biggest clones take up roughly 19%. V lost 1 base to trimming and J lost 2 bases; unmatched junction nucleotides: 7. The germline V gene encodes CDR1 SGHRS and CDR2 YFSETQ. The CDR3 extends over 17 amino acids. The sequence derives from a man aged 55 to 69 in good health. Source material: blood. The chain has TRBV5-1 and TRBJ2-1; 9 bases match TRBD2. The CDR3 DNA is TGCGCCAGCAGCTTGATCTTGGCGGGGGGGCCCTACAATGAGCAGTTCTTC. This encodes CASSLILAGGPYNEQFF. Full variable domain (outside the CDR3, taken from reference TRBV5-1 and TRBJ2-1): KAGVTQTPRYLIKTRGQQVTLSCSPISGHRSVSWYQQTPGQGLQFLFEYFSETQRNKGNFPGRFSGRQFSNSRSEMNVSTLELGDSALYLCASSLILAGGPYNEQFFGPGTRLTVL.